This TCR beta chain came from a study of blood T cells in healthy people across ages. The CDR3 is 15 residues long. Germline CDR1 SGHAT, CDR2 FQNNGV. Trimming removed 4 bases from V and 0 bases from J, with 10 bases in between. Sample-barcoded 5' priming and a J-beta primer mix drove a second PCR of roughly 7 to 11 cycles. At least 2.5 million CDR3-containing paired-end reads were obtained per sample. TCRdb ran MiXCR on the 5' RACE reads and lists one entry per CDR3 protein. In the table there are 1,800,000 or so distinct CDR3 sequences, about two fifths of which are singletons. The sample was blood. V and J are TRBV11-2 and TRBJ2-1; D ambiguous. This clonotype was obtained from a human donor in good health. This chain's CDR3 is CASSSTPSSYNEQFF. CDR3 sequence (DNA): TGTGCCAGCAGCTCAACACCTAGCTCCTACAATGAGCAGTTCTTC.